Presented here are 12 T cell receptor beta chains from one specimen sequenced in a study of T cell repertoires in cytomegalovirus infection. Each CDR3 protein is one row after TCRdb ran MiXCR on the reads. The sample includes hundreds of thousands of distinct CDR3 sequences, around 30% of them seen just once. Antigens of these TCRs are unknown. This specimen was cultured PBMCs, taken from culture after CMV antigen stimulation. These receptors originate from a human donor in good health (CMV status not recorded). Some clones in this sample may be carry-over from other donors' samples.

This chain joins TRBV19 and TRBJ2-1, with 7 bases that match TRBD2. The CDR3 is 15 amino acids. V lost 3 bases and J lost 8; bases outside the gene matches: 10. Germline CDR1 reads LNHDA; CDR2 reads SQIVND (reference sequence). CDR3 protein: CASSIQAGLRDEQFF. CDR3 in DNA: TGTGCCAGTAGTATTCAGGCGGGACTACGGGATGAGCAGTTCTTC.

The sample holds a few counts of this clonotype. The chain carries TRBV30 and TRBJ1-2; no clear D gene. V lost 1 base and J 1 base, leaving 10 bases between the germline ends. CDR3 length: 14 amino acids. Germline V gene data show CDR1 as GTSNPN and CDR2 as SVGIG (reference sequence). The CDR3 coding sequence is TGTGCCTGGAGTGAGAAGACAATTAACTATGGCTACACCTTC. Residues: CAWSEKTINYGYTF. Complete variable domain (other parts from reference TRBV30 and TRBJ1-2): SQTIHQWPATLVQPVGSPLSLECTVEGTSNPNLYWYRQAAGRGLQLLFYSVGIGQISSEVPQNLSASRPQDRQFILSSKKLLLSDSGFYLCAWSEKTINYGYTFGSGTRLTVV.

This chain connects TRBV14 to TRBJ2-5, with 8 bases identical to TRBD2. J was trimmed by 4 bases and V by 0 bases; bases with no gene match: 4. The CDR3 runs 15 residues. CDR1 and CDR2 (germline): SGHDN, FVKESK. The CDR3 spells CASSQEGSGTETQYF. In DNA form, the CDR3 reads TGTGCCAGCAGCCAAGAAGGTAGCGGGACAGAGACCCAGTACTTC.

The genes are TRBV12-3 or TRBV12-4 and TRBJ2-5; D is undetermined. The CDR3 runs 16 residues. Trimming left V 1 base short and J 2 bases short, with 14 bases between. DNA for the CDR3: TGTGCCAGCAGTTTAGTCACATCCCCAGGACAAGAGACCCAGTACTTC. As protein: CASSLVTSPGQETQYF.

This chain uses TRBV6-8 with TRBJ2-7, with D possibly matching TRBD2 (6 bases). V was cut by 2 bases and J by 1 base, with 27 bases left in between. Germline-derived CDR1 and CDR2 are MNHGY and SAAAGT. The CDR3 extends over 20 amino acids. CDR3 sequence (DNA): TGTGCCAGCAGTTACAATTTTAACAGCCTCCGGGAGCCTTCATCCTACGAGCAGTACTTC. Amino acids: CASSYNFNSLREPSSYEQYF.

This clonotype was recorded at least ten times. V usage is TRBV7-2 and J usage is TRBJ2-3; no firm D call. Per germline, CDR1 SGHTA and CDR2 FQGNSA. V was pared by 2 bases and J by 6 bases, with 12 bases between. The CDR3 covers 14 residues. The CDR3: CASSLSGPWDTQYF. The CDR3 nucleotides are TGTGCCAGCAGCTTATCCGGGCCGTGGGATACGCAGTATTTT.

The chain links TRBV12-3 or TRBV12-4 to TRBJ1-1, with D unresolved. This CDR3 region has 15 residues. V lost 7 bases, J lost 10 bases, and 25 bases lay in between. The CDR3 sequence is CASNPSRTLGPGAFF. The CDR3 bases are TGTGCCAGCAACCCTTCCCGGACCCTCGGCCCCGGAGCTTTCTTT.

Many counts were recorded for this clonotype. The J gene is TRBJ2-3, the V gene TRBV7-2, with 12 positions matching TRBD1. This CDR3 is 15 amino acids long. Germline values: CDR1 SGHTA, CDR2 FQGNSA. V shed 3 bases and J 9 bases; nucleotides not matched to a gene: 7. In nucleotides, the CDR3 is TGTGCCAGCAGCTTGATGTGGGACAGGGGGCTCACGCAGTATTTT. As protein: CASSLMWDRGLTQYF.

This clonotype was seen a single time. Here the CDR3 DNA reads TGTGCCAGCAGCCATGGCGGGATGGAGACCCAGTACTTC. Translation: CASSHGGMETQYF. This chain connects TRBV7-9 to TRBJ2-5; tentative D call: TRBD2 (6 bases). The V end lost 5 bases, the J end lost 5 bases, and 12 bases lay between the germline ends. This CDR3 comprises 13 residues. Germline-derived CDR1 and CDR2 are SEHNR and FQNEAQ (reference sequence).

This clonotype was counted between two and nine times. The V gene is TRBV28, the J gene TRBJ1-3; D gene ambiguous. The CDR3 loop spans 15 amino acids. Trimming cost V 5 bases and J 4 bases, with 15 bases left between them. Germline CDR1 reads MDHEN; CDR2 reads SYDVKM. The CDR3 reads CASSALGSGGNTIYF. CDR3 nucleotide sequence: TGTGCCAGCAGTGCTTTGGGTTCAGGAGGAAACACCATATATTTT.

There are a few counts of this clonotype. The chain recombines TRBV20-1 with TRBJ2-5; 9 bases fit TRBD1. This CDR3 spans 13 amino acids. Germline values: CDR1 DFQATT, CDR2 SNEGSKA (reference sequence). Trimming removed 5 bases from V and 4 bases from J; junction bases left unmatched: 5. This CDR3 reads CSAGGQGGETQYF. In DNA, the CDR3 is TGCAGTGCTGGGGGACAGGGTGGAGAGACCCAGTACTTC.

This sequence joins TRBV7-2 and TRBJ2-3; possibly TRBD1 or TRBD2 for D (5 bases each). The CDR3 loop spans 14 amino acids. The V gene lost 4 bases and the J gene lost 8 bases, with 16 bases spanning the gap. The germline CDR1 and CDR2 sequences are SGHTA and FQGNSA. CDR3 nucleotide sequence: TGTGCCAGCAGCTCTACCGGGATTGGGGGTACGCAGTATTTT. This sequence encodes CASSSTGIGGTQYF.